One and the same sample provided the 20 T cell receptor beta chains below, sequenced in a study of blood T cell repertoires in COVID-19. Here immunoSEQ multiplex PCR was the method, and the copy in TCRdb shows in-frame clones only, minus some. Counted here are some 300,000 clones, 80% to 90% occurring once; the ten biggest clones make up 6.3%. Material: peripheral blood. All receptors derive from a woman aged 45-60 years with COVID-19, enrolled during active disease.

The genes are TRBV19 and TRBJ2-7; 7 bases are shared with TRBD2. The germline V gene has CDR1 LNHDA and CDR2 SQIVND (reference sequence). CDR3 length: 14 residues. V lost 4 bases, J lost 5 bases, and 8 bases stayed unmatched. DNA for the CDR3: TGTGCCAGTAGTAACAAGCGGGGAGCCCACGAGCAGTACTTC. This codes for CASSNKRGAHEQYF.

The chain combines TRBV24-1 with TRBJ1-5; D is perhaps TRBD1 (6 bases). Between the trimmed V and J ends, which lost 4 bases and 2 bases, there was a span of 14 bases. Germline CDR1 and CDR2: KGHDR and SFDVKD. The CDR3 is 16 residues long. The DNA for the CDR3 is TGTGCCACCAGTGACCGAACAGGGCTGGGCAATCAGCCCCAGCATTTT. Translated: CATSDRTGLGNQPQHF.

CDR3 residues: CASSQGTGTTYGYTF. The CDR3 DNA sequence: TGTGCCAGCAGCCAAGGGACAGGGACTACCTATGGCTACACCTTC. This chain connects TRBV14 to TRBJ1-2; 8 bases are a match to TRBD1. The CDR3 is 15 amino acids. With 1 base clipped from V and 4 bases from J, the junction kept 5 bases outside the gene matches. Germline V lookup: CDR1 SGHDN, CDR2 FVKESK.

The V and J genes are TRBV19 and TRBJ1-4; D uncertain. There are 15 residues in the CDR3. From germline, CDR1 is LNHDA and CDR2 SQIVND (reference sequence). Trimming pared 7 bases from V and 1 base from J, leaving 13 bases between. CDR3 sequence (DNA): TGTGCCAGTACGGGCGGGAGGGAAACTAATGAAAAACTGTTTTTT. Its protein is CASTGGRETNEKLFF.

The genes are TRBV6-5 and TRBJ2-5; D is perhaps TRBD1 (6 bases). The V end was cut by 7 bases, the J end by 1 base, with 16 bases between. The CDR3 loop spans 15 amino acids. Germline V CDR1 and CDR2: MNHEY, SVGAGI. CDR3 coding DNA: TGTGCCAGCACCCGTGACCCAGGGGTCCAAGAGACCCAGTACTTC. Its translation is CASTRDPGVQETQYF.

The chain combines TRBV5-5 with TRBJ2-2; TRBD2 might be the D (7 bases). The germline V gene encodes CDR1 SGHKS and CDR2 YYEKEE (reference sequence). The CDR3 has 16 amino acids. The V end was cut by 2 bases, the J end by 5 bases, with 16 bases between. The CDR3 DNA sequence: TGTGCCAGCAGCTTTTCCGGGGAGGGGGGAACCGGGGAGCTGTTTTTT. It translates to CASSFSGEGGTGELFF.

The CDR3 sequence is CASSPSGSPFF. In DNA, the CDR3 is TGTGCCAGCAGCCCTAGCGGGAGTCCATTCTTC. The V call is TRBV11-2, the J call TRBJ2-1, with TRBD2 identical over 10 bases. This CDR3 is 11 amino acids long. With V trimmed by 5 bases and J by 16 bases, 5 bases remained unmatched. From germline, CDR1 is SGHAT and CDR2 FQNNGV.

The CDR3, as DNA: TGTGCCAGCAGCTACCCCAGGGCTAGCGGGACCTACGAGCAGTACTTC. Translation: CASSYPRASGTYEQYF. The chain is built from TRBV7-2 and TRBJ2-7; 9 bases fit TRBD2. CDR1 and CDR2 from the germline V gene are SGHTA and FQGNSA. The CDR3 sequence is 16 residues long. Trimming at V came to 4 bases and at J to 2 bases, leaving 9 bases not matched to a gene.

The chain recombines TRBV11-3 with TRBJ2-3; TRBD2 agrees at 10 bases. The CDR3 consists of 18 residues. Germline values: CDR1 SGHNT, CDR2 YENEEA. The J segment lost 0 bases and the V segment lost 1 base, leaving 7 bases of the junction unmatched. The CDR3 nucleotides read TGTGCCAGCAGCTTAGCCCTAGCGGGGGACTATAGCACAGATACGCAGTATTTT. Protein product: CASSLALAGDYSTDTQYF.

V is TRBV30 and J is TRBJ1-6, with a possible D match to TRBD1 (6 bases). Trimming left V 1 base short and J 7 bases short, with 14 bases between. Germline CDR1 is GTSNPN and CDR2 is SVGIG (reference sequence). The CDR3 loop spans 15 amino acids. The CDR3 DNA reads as TGTGCCTGGAGTGGGGGGGGCCTCACAAATTCACCCCTCCACTTT. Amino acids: CAWSGGGLTNSPLHF.

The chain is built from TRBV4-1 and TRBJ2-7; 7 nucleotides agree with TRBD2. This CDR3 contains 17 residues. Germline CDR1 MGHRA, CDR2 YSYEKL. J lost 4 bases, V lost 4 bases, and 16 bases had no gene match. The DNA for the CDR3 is TGCGCCAGCAGCCCCCTCCAGGGCGGAGCGGGGAGGTACGAGCAGTACTTC. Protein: CASSPLQGGAGRYEQYF.

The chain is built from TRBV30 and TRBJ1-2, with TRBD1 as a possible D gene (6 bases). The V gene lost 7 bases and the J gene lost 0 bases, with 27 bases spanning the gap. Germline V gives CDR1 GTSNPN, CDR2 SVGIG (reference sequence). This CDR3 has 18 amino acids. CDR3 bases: TGTGCCTACAAGCCCGGTTGGCAGGGGCCTCAAACTAACTATGGCTACACCTTC. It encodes CAYKPGWQGPQTNYGYTF.

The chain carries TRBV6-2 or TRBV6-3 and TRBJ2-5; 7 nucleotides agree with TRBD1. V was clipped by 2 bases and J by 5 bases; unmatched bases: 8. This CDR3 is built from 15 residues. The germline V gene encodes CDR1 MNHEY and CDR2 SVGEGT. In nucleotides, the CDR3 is TGTGCCAGCAGTTACACGAGACAGGGCTGGGAGACCCAGTACTTC. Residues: CASSYTRQGWETQYF.

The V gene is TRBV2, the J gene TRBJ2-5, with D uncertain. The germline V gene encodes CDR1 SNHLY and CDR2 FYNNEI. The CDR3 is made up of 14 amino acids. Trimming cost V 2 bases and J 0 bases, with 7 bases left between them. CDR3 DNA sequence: TGTGCCAGCAGTGAACGTACTGACCAAGAGACCCAGTACTTC. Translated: CASSERTDQETQYF.

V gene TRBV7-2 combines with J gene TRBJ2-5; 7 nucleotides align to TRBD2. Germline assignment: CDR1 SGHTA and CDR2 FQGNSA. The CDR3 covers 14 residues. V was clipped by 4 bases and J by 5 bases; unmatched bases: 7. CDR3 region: CASSSRQRDETQYF. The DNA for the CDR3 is TGTGCCAGCAGCTCTCGACAGCGGGACGAGACCCAGTACTTC.

CDR3 DNA sequence: TGTGCCAGCAGCTTACAGGGACAGGGGCTTAGCGAGCAGTACTTC. The encoded protein is CASSLQGQGLSEQYF. The V and J genes are TRBV7-2 and TRBJ2-7; 10 bases line up with TRBD1. V gave up 2 bases and J gave up 6 bases; unmatched junction bases: 7. CDR1 SGHTA and CDR2 FQGNSA come from the germline V gene. There are 15 residues in the CDR3.

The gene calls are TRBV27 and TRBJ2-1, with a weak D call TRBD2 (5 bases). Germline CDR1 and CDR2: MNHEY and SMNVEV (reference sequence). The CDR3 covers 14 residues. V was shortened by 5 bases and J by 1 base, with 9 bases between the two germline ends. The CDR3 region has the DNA TGTGCCAGCAGTATTGGACTTTCCTACAATGAGCAGTTCTTC. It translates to CASSIGLSYNEQFF.

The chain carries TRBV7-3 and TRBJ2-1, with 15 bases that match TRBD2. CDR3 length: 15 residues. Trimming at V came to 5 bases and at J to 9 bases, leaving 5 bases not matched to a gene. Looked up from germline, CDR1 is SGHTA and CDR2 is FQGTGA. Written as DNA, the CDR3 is TGTGCCAGCAGCCCGGGACTAGCGGGAGGAGCTGAGCAGTTCTTC. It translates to CASSPGLAGGAEQFF. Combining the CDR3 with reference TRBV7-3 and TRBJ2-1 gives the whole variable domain GAGVSQTPSNKVTEKGKYVELRCDPISGHTALYWYRQSLGQGPEFLIYFQGTGAADDSGLPNDRFFAVRPEGSVSTLKIQRTERGDSAVYLCASSPGLAGGAEQFFGPGTRLTVL.

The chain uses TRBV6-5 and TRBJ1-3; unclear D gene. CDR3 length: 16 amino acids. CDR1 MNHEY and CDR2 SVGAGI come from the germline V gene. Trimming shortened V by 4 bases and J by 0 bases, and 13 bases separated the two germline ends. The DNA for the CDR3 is TGTGCCAGCAGTTTTGGGCCGCCTTTCTCTGGAAACACCATATATTTT. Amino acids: CASSFGPPFSGNTIYF.

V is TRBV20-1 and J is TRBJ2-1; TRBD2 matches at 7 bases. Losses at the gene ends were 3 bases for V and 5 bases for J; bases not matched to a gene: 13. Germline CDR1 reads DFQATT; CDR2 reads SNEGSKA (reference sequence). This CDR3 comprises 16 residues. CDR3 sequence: CSASQAGATTNNEQFF. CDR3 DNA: TGCAGTGCTAGTCAGGCGGGAGCGACCACCAACAATGAGCAGTTCTTC.